A selection of T cell receptor beta chains follows, all from one sample in a study of T-cell reconstitution after alpha-beta-depleted transplantation in children. Via MiXCR, TCRdb re-called the PCR reads, giving one row per CDR3 protein. This sample has 130,000 or so distinct CDR3 sequences, with 9.5% to 10% found just once. The sample consisted of PBMCs, mostly from graft donor cells, taken 180 days after TCRalphabeta/CD19-depleted stem cell transplant. The receptors originated from a girl less than two years old who had a stem cell transplant for combined immunodeficiency, so the T cells may come from the graft donor. CDR3s include the opening cysteine and the closing phenylalanine or tryptophan. The order of the fields is V gene, J gene, D gene, clone size, CDR3 DNA, CDR3 protein. The D gene is left open where the match is weak. Expanded clones get a size class; other rows say once, few or many, or leave the size out.

>TRBV12-3/TRBV12-4|TRBJ2-2|TRBD1|NA
TGTGCCAGCAGCTTTGACAGGGGGCGGGGCGGGGAGCTGTTTTTT
CASSFDRGRGGELFF
>TRBV7-8|TRBJ2-1|NA|many
TGTGCCAGCAGCTTCGGGGCGAGCTCCTACAATGAGCAGTTCTTC
CASSFGASSYNEQFF
>TRBV10-3|TRBJ2-1|NA|NA
TGTGCCATCAGTGAAATGTTGGTAGGAGGCAATGAGCAGTTCTTC
CAISEMLVGGNEQFF
>TRBV5-6|TRBJ2-7|NA|few
TGTGCCAGCAGCTTCCGAGTTTTCTACGAGCAGTACTTC
CASSFRVFYEQYF
>TRBV6-2/TRBV6-3|TRBJ1-1|TRBD1|many
TGTGCCAGCAGTTACTCCGGGACAGGGGGCTGGAACACTGAAGCTTTCTTT
CASSYSGTGGWNTEAFF
>TRBV6-2/TRBV6-3|TRBJ1-1|TRBD1|many
TGTGCCAGCAGTTACCCCGACGGAGGGGGCGATCGTGTCTCTGAAGCTTTCTTT
CASSYPDGGGDRVSEAFF
>TRBV19|TRBJ1-1|NA|NA
TGTGCCGCTGGGAGGGGGAACACTGAAGCTTTCTTT
CAAGRGNTEAFF
>TRBV3-1|TRBJ2-7|TRBD2|many
TGTGCCAGCAGCCAAGCGACTAGCGGCTTCTACGAGCAGTACTTC
CASSQATSGFYEQYF
>TRBV20-1|TRBJ1-5|NA|NA
TGCAGTGCTAGTCGAGGACCCAATCAGCCCCAGCATTTT
CSASRGPNQPQHF
>TRBV20-1|TRBJ1-4|NA|NA
TGCAGTGCTAGGTTAGGGGCTCATAGAGAAAAACTGTTTTTT
CSARLGAHREKLFF
>TRBV20-1|TRBJ2-1|TRBD2|many
TGCAGTGCTAGAGAGGGTAGCGGGAGGAATGAGCAGTTCTTC
CSAREGSGRNEQFF
>TRBV6-2/TRBV6-3|TRBJ2-5|NA|NA
TGTGCCAGCAGTTACGTCACCCAAGAGACCCAGTACTTC
CASSYVTQETQYF
>TRBV28|TRBJ1-6|NA|NA
TGTGCCAGCAGGGGATATGGCAATTCACCCCTCCACTTT
CASRGYGNSPLHF
>TRBV7-9|TRBJ1-5|TRBD1|many
TGTGCCAGCAGCTCCCTACAGGGGGCGCGGGGTCAGCCCCAGCATTTT
CASSSLQGARGQPQHF
>TRBV7-2|TRBJ1-2|NA|many
TGTGCCAGCAGCTTAGCAGGCCGCTGGGATGGCTACACCTTC
CASSLAGRWDGYTF
>TRBV6-1|TRBJ1-5|NA|few
TGTGCCAGCAGTGTCCCCCCCGGGGCCCATGGCAATCAGCCCCAGCATTTT
CASSVPPGAHGNQPQHF
>TRBV9|TRBJ2-1|NA|few
TGTGCCAGCAGTCAGGGTTACAATGAGCAGTTCTTC
CASSQGYNEQFF
>TRBV5-1|TRBJ2-7|TRBD2|NA
TGCGCCAGCAGCTTGGCCCTAGCGGGAAAACCCTACGAGCAGTACTTC
CASSLALAGKPYEQYF
>TRBV7-2|TRBJ2-5|TRBD1|few
TGTGCCAGCAGCTTAGGGGACCGGCAGGGGGCAGAGACCCAGTACTTC
CASSLGDRQGAETQYF
>TRBV4-2|TRBJ2-2|TRBD2|NA
TGTGCCAGCAGCCAATTACGGTATAGCGGGGGGGCCGTCGAATCCGGGGAGCTGTTTTTT
CASSQLRYSGGAVESGELFF
>TRBV11-2|TRBJ2-6|NA|NA
TGTGCCAGCAGCTTAGGGCCATCCAACGTCCTGACTTTC
CASSLGPSNVLTF
>TRBV4-2|TRBJ2-5|NA|few
TGTGCCAGCAGCCAGATTGGGGCAGGGGTTGGGGAGACCCAGTACTTC
CASSQIGAGVGETQYF
>TRBV5-1|TRBJ2-7|NA|few
TGCGCCAGCAGCTTGGGGGCAGGGAATTACGAGCAGTACTTC
CASSLGAGNYEQYF
>TRBV20-1|TRBJ2-3|NA|many
TGCAGTGCTAGAGCCACCGGGGATACGCAGTATTTT
CSARATGDTQYF
>TRBV4-3|TRBJ2-1|NA|many
TGCGCCAGCAGCCAACAGATTCGGAACAATGAGCAGTTCTTC
CASSQQIRNNEQFF
>TRBV5-6|TRBJ1-1|NA|NA
TGTGCCAGCAGCTTAACAGGGTTATGGAACACTGAAGCTTTCTTT
CASSLTGLWNTEAFF
>TRBV6-2/TRBV6-3|TRBJ2-5|NA|NA
TGTGCCAGCAGGAAGGGCGGTTCGGAGACCCAGTACTTC
CASRKGGSETQYF
>TRBV25-1|TRBJ2-5|TRBD2|NA
TGTGCCAGCGGTCTGGGGGGGTTGCAAGAGACCCAGTACTTC
CASGLGGLQETQYF
>TRBV7-9|TRBJ1-2|NA|few
TGTGCCATCGACGGAGGGGTCCACTATGGCTACACCTTC
CAIDGGVHYGYTF
>TRBV20-1|TRBJ2-3|NA|NA
TGCAGTGCTAGATTCCAACGCAGCACAGATACGCAGTATTTT
CSARFQRSTDTQYF
>TRBV10-3|TRBJ2-3|NA|few
TGTGCCATCAGTGAGTCAGGGTTTGCAGATACGCAGTATTTT
CAISESGFADTQYF
>TRBV5-5|TRBJ2-2|NA|few
TGTGCCAGCAGCTTCCAGGGGAACACCGGGGAGCTGTTTTTT
CASSFQGNTGELFF
>TRBV20-1|TRBJ1-1|NA|few
TGCAGTGCTAGCCAGGTACAGGCTAGAATGAACACTGAAGCTTTCTTT
CSASQVQARMNTEAFF
>TRBV24-1|TRBJ2-1|TRBD2|few
TGTGCCACCAGCAAAGGACTAGCGGGGTTGAGGGAGCAGTTCTTC
CATSKGLAGLREQFF
>TRBV14|TRBJ1-6|NA|NA
TGTGCCAGCAGCCAGCGGTATAATTCACCCCTCCACTTT
CASSQRYNSPLHF
>TRBV7-8|TRBJ2-2|NA|many
TGTGCCAGCAGCTTAGCGCTATCGGGGACCGGGGAGCTGTTTTTT
CASSLALSGTGELFF
>TRBV7-2|TRBJ2-3|NA|many
TGTGCCAGCAGCTTGGGGGGCGCAAGCACAGATACGCAGTATTTT
CASSLGGASTDTQYF
>TRBV11-2|TRBJ2-1|TRBD2|few
TGTGCCAGCAGCCCAGGGACTACCCTTTATATCTATGAGCAGTTCTTC
CASSPGTTLYIYEQFF
>TRBV20-1|TRBJ2-3|NA|few
TGCAGTGCTAGAGATGGCGAGCGGGCTAGCACAGATACGCAGTATTTT
CSARDGERASTDTQYF
>TRBV20-1|TRBJ2-7|TRBD1|NA
TGCAGTGCTAGAGAAGGGACAGGGTACCGCAGAGAGCAGTACTTC
CSAREGTGYRREQYF
>TRBV6-2/TRBV6-3|TRBJ1-2|NA|NA
TGTGCCAGCAGTTGGAGCCCCCTCTATGGCAACACCTTC
CASSWSPLYGNTF